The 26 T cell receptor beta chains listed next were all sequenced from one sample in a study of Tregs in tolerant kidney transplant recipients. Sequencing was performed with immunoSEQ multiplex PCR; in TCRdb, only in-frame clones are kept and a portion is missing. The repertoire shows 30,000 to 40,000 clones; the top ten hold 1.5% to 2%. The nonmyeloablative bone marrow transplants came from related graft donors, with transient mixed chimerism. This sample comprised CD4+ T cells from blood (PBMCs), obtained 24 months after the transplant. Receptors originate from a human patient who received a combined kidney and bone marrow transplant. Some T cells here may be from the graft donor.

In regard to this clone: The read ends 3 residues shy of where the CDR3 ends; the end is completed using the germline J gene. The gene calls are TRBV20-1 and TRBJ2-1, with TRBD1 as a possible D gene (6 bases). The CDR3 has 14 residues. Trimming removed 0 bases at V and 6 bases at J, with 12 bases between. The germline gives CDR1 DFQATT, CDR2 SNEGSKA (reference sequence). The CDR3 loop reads CSARDQWGPNEQFF. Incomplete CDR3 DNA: TGCAGTGCTAGAGATCAGTGGGGGCCCAATGAG.

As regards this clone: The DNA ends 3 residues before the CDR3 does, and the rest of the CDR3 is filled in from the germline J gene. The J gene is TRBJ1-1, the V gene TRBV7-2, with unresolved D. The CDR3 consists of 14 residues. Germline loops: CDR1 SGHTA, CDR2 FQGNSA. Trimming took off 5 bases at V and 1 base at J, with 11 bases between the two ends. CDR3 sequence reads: CASSQHIANTEAFF. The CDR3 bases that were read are TGTGCCAGCAGCCAACACATAGCGAACACTGAA.

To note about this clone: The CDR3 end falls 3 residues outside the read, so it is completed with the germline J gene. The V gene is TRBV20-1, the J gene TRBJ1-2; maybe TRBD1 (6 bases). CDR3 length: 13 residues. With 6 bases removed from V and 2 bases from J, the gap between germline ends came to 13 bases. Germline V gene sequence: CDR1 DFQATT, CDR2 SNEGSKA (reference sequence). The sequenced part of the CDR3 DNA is TGCAGTGCCCGGGGGGCAGAAAACTATGGC. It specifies CSARGAENYG. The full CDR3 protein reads CSARGAENYGYTF.

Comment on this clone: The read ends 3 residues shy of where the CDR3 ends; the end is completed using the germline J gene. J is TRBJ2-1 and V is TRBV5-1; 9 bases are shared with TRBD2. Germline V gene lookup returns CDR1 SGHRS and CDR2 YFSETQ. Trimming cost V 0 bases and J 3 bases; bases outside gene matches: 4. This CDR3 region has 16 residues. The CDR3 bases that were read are TGCGCCAGCAGCTTGGTTGCGGGAGGGAACTACAATGAG. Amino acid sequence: CASSLVAGGNYNE. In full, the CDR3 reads CASSLVAGGNYNEQFF.

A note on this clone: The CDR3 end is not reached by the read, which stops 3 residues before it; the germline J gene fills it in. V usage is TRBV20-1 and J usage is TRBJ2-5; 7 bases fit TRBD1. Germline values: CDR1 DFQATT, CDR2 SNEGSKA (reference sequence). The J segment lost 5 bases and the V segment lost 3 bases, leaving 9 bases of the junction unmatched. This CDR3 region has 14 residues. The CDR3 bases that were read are TGCAGTGCTAGTTTACAGGGGCTCGGGGAGACC. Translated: CSASLQGLGET. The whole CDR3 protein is CSASLQGLGETQYF.

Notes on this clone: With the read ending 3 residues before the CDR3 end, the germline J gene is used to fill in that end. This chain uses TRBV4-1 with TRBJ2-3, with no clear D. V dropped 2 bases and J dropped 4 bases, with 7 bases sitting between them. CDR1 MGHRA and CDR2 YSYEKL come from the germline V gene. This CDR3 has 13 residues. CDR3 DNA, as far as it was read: TGCGCCAGCAGCCAACTACTCGCAGATACG. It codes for CASSQLLADT. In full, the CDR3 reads CASSQLLADTQYF.

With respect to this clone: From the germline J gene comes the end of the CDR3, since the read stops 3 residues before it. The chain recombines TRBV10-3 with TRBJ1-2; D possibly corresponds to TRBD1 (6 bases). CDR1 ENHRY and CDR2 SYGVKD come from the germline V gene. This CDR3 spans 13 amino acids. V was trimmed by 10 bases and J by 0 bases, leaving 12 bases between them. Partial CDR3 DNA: TGTGCCACCCACCGGGACACTAACTATGGC. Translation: CATHRDTNYG. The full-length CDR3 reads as CATHRDTNYGYTF.

CDR3 protein: CASSALLEATQYF. Partial CDR3 DNA: TGTGCCAGCAGCGCACTCCTAGAGGCGACC. The J gene is TRBJ2-5, the V gene TRBV7-9, with unresolved D. The observed sequence ends 3 residues before the CDR3 terminus, with the missing tail filled in from the germline J gene. This CDR3 has 13 residues. The V end was cut by 5 bases, the J end by 7 bases, with 14 bases between. Germline V gene sequence: CDR1 SEHNR, CDR2 FQNEAQ (reference sequence).

The CDR3 here is CSAEGGRLHTDTQYF. The sequenced CDR3 bases are TGCAGTGCAGAGGGGGGGAGGTTACACACAGATACG. The J gene is TRBJ2-3, the V gene TRBV20-1, with D perhaps matching TRBD2 (7 bases). The read ends 3 residues shy of where the CDR3 ends; the end is completed using the germline J gene. The CDR3 extends over 15 amino acids. Germline loops: CDR1 DFQATT, CDR2 SNEGSKA (reference sequence). The germline V and J ends were trimmed by 6 bases and 2 bases, with 18 bases remaining between them.

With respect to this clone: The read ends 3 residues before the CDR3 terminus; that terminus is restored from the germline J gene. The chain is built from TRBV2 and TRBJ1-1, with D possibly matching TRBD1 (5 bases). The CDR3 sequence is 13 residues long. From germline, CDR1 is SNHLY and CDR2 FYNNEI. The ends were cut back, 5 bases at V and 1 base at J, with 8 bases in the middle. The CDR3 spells CASSSGQNTEAFF. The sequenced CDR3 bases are TGTGCCAGCAGTTCCGGACAGAACACTGAA.

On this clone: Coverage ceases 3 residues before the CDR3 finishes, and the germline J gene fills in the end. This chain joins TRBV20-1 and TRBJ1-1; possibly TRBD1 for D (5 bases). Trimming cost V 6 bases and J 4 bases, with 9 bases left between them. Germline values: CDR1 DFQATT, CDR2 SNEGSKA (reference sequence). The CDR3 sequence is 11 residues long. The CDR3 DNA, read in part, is TGCAGTGCCCAGGGTCTCACTGAA. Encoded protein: CSAQGLTE. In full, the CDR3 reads CSAQGLTEAFF.

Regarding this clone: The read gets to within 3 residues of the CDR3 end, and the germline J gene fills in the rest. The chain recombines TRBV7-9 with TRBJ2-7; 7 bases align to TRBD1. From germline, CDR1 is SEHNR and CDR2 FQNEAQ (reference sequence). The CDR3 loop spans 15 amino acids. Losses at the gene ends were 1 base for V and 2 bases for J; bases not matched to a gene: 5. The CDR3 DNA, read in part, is TGTGCCAGCAGCTTAGGGGACAGCTTTACCTACGAG. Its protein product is CASSLGDSFTYE. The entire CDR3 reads CASSLGDSFTYEQYF.

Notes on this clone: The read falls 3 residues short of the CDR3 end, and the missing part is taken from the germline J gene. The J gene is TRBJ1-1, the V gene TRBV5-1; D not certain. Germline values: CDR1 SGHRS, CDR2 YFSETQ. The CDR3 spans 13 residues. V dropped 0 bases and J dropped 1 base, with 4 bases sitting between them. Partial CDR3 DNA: TGCGCCAGCAGCTTGGCCGGGAACACTGAA. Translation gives CASSLAGNTE. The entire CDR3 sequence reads CASSLAGNTEAFF.

The CDR3 here is CASSPSTGEQFF. CDR3 bases read: TGTGCCAGCAGCCCCTCGACGGGTGAG. The chain joins TRBV11-2 to TRBJ2-1; D not resolved. The missing CDR3 end, 3 residues past where the read stops, is filled in from the germline J gene. Trimming took off 5 bases at V and 9 bases at J, with 11 bases between the two ends. In germline, CDR1 is SGHAT, CDR2 FQNNGV. The CDR3 spans 12 residues.

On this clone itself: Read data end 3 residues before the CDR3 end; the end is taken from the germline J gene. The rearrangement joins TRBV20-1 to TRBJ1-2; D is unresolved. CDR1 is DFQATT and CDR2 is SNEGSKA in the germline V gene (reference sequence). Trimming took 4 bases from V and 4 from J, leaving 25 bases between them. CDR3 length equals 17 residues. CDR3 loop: CSATRRFRDGWRYGYTF. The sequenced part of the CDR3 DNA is TGCAGTGCTACTAGACGGTTTCGTGACGGATGGCGCTATGGC.

The CDR3 spells CASSELAWAPYNEQFF. The CDR3 bases that were read are TGTGCCAGCAGTGAACTAGCGTGGGCCCCCTACAATGAG. This rearrangement joins TRBV6-1 to TRBJ2-1; possibly TRBD2 for D (6 bases). From the germline J gene comes the end of the CDR3, since the read stops 3 residues before it. This CDR3 has 16 residues. Trimming removed 2 bases at V and 2 bases at J, with 13 bases between. Looked up from germline, CDR1 is MNHNS and CDR2 is SASEGT.

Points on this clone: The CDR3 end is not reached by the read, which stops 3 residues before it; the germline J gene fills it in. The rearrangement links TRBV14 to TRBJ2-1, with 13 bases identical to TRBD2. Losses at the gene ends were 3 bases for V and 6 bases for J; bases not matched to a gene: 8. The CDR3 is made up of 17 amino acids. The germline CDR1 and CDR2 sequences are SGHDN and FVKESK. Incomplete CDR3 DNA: TGTGCCAGCAGCCAGACCAGGACTAGCGGGAGCGGCAATGAG. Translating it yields CASSQTRTSGSGNE. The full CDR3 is CASSQTRTSGSGNEQFF.

CDR3 loop: CASSLPRAGKSRNTGELFF. CDR3 bases read: TGTGCCAGCTCACTCCCCAGGGCAGGAAAGAGCCGAAACACCGGGGAG. The V gene is TRBV18, the J gene TRBJ2-2, with D maybe TRBD1 (5 bases). The missing CDR3 end, 3 residues past where the read stops, is filled in from the germline J gene. V lost 4 bases to trimming and J lost 2 bases, with 23 bases between them. The CDR3 consists of 19 residues. Per germline, CDR1 KGHSH and CDR2 LQKENI.

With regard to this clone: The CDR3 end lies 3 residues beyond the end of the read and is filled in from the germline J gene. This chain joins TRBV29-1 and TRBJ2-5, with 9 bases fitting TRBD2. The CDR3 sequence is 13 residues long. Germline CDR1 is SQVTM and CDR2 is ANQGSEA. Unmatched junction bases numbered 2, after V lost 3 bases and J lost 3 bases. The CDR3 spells CSVETSGKETQYF. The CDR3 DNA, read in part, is TGCAGCGTTGAGACTAGCGGAAAAGAGACC.

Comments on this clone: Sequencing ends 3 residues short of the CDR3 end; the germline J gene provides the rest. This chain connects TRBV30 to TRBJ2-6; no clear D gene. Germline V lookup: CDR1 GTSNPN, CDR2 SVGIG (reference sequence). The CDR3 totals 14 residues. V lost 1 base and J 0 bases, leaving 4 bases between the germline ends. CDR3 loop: CAWSGSSGANVLTF. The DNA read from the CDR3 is TGTGCCTGGAGTGGTAGCTCTGGGGCCAACGTC.

The sequenced CDR3 bases are TGTGCCAGCAGCTTGTCTCCGAGGGGTACCTACGAG. Protein sequence: CASSLSPRGTYE. The full CDR3 sequence reads CASSLSPRGTYEQYF. The chain has TRBV5-6 and TRBJ2-7; D may be TRBD1 or TRBD2 (5 bases each). The read finishes 3 residues shy of the CDR3 end, and the germline J gene is used to complete it. Germline V CDR1 and CDR2: SGHDT, YYEEEE. V gave up 1 base and J gave up 2 bases, with 13 bases separating them. The CDR3 sequence is 15 residues long.

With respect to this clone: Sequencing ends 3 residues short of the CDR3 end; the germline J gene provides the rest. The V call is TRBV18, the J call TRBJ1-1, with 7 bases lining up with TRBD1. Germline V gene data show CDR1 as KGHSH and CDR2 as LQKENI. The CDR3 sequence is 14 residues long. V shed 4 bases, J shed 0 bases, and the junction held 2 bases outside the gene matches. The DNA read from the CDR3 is TGTGCCAGCTCACAGGGACAGTTGAACACTGAA. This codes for CASSQGQLNTE. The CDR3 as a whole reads CASSQGQLNTEAFF.

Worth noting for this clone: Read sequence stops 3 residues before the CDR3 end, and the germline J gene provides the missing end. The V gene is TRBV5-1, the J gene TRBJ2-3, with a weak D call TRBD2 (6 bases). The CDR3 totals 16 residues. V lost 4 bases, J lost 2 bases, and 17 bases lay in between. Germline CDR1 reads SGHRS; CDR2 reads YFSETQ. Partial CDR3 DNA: TGCGCCAGCAGCAGGCCCGAACTAGCCCACACAGATACG. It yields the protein CASSRPELAHTDT. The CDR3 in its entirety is CASSRPELAHTDTQYF.

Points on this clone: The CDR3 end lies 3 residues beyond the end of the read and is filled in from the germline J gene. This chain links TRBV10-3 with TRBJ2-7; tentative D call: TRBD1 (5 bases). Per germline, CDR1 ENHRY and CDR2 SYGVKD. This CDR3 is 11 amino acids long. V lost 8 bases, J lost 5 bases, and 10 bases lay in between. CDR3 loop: CAIGQGNEQYF. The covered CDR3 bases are TGTGCCATCGGGCAGGGAAACGAG.

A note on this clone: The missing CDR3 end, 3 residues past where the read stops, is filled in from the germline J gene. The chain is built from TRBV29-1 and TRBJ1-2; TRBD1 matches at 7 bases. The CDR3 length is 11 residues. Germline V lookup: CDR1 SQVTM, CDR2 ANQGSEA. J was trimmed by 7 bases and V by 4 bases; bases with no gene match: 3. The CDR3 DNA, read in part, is TGCAGCGTTGGGGGGGACAGTGGC. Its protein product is CSVGGDSG. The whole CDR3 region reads CSVGGDSGYTF.

The DNA read from the CDR3 is TGCGCCAGCAGCTTGATCCTAGCTCAAGAGACC. The encoded protein is CASSLILAQET. The complete CDR3 reads CASSLILAQETQYF. The V and J genes are TRBV5-1 and TRBJ2-5; D is perhaps TRBD2 (5 bases). The CDR3 end lies 3 residues beyond the end of the read and is filled in from the germline J gene. Germline assignment: CDR1 SGHRS and CDR2 YFSETQ. Trimming took 1 base from V and 2 from J, leaving 9 bases between them. CDR3 length: 14 residues.